Listed below are T cell receptor beta chains from one sample, sequenced in a study of blood T cells in healthy people across ages. MiXCR was run by TCRdb on the 5' RACE reads, yielding one entry per CDR3 protein. The data hold approximately 1.5 million distinct CDR3 sequences, with roughly 32% observed a single time. The sequenced sample was blood. Receptors were obtained from a woman aged 25 to 39 in good health. Each CDR3 is given with its conserved first and last residue. D genes are given only for firm matches. Not all rows give a size; the values are once, few, many and, for expanded clones, a class.

j_call d_call v_call clone_size cdr3_nt cdr3_aa
TRBJ1-1 . TRBV4-1 many TGCGCCAGCAGCCAACGGGGAGTGACTGAAGCTTTCTTT CASSQRGVTEAFF
TRBJ2-1 TRBD2 TRBV11-2 few TGTGCCAGCAGCTTAGCCCGTGGGGGACTAGCGGGACCCGGGTCCTACAATGAGCAGTTCTTC CASSLARGGLAGPGSYNEQFF
TRBJ2-7 . TRBV30 . TGTGCCTGGAGTCGAGGGGGCGAGCAGTACTTC CAWSRGGEQYF
TRBJ2-3 TRBD2 TRBV2 . TGTGCCAGCAGTCCCGGGGCGGGAGATATGCAGTATTTT CASSPGAGDMQYF
TRBJ1-2 . TRBV5-1 few TGCGCCAGCAGCTTACCAACGGGTTCCGGCTACACCTTC CASSLPTGSGYTF
TRBJ1-2 . TRBV27 . TGTGCCAGCAGTCCGCAACGCTACTCCCCCTATGGCTACACCTTC CASSPQRYSPYGYTF
TRBJ1-2 . TRBV10-3 . TGTGCCGTGGGAAGACCAGGGGTCTATGGCTACACCTTC CAVGRPGVYGYTF
TRBJ2-7 TRBD2 TRBV11-2 . TGTGCCAGCAGCCTCGGCCGGGGGGGAGGCTACGAGCAGTACTTC CASSLGRGGGYEQYF
TRBJ2-3 . TRBV7-3 . TGTGCCAGCAGCTTAATAGCGGCGAGCACAGATACGCAGTATTTT CASSLIAASTDTQYF
TRBJ2-7 TRBD1 TRBV5-1 many TGCGCCAGCAGCGGGGGACAGGGGCCTAGCTACGAGCAGTACTTC CASSGGQGPSYEQYF
TRBJ1-6 TRBD1 TRBV9 few TGTGCCAGCAGCCCCGGGACAGGGCCATCACCCCTCCACTTT CASSPGTGPSPLHF
TRBJ2-7 . TRBV5-6 . TGTGCCAGCAGCTTGGGATGGTTTGAGACAGACTACTACGAGCAGTACTTC CASSLGWFETDYYEQYF
TRBJ2-1 TRBD1 TRBV5-1 few TGCGCCAGCAGCTCTCCCCGAGACAGGGTGTCGGGTGAGCAGTTCTTC CASSSPRDRVSGEQFF
TRBJ2-7 TRBD1 TRBV20-1 . TGCAGTGCCCAGAACAGGGGCGGCTCCTACGAGCAGTACTTC CSAQNRGGSYEQYF
TRBJ1-1 TRBD1 TRBV5-1 . TGCGCCAGCAGCATAGCACGGTCAGGGGGCCTGAGCACTGAAGCTTTCTTT CASSIARSGGLSTEAFF
TRBJ2-3 . TRBV20-1 once TGCAGTGCTACCAACCTAGGAACAGATACGCAGTATTTT CSATNLGTDTQYF
TRBJ2-7 . TRBV12-3/TRBV12-4 few TGTGCCAGCAGTTTCTCTGCGTTCCTCGGGGAGCAGTACTTC CASSFSAFLGEQYF
TRBJ2-6 TRBD1 TRBV12-3/TRBV12-4 . TGTGCCAGCAGTCACTCAACAGGGGGTCCTTTCCCTGGGGCCAACGTCCTGACTTTC CASSHSTGGPFPGANVLTF
TRBJ1-1 . TRBV4-1 few TGCGCCAGCAGCCAAGATAGACAGGCGAACACTGAAGCTTTCTTT CASSQDRQANTEAFF
TRBJ2-1 . TRBV27 . TGTGCCAGCAGTTTATGGTCAGGGGAAAATGAGCAGTTCTTC CASSLWSGENEQFF
TRBJ1-2 . TRBV9 . TGTGCCAGCAGCGTAGGGGACACCAACTATGGCTACACCTTC CASSVGDTNYGYTF
TRBJ2-3 . TRBV20-1 . TGCAGTGCAGGGGCTAGCGCGCCTAGCACAGATACGCAGTATTTT CSAGASAPSTDTQYF
TRBJ1-2 . TRBV9 many TGTGCCAGCAGCGACTCTAAGACAGGCTCTAACTATGGCTACACCTTC CASSDSKTGSNYGYTF
TRBJ2-7 . TRBV29-1 . TGCAGCGTCCAGACTACGGAGCAGTACTTC CSVQTTEQYF
TRBJ1-1 . TRBV7-9 . TGTGCCAGCAGCTCCGGATGGGCAGGGAACACTGAAGCTTTCTTT CASSSGWAGNTEAFF
TRBJ2-1 TRBD2 TRBV3-1 . TGTGCCAGCAGCCTCACCGGGGCGGGAGTGAGTGAGCAGTTCTTC CASSLTGAGVSEQFF
TRBJ2-1 . TRBV9 few TGTGCCAGCAGCGTAGCCGGACTAACAAACAATGAGCAGTTCTTC CASSVAGLTNNEQFF
TRBJ2-7 TRBD1 TRBV7-2 . TGTGCCAGCAGCCACCGGGGACAGGGAAAAACATACGAGCAGTACTTC CASSHRGQGKTYEQYF
TRBJ2-4 TRBD2 TRBV7-9 . TGTGCCAGCAGCGGAGCGGGGGGGCCCAAAAACATTCAGTACTTC CASSGAGGPKNIQYF
TRBJ1-2 TRBD1 TRBV2 . TGTGCCAGCACTACACTGGGACAGGGAGGTACCGGAACCCACGGCTACACCTTC CASTTLGQGGTGTHGYTF
TRBJ1-1 . TRBV9 few TGTGCCAGCAGCGCCGGAGGAGGGCCTGAAGCTTTCTTT CASSAGGGPEAFF
TRBJ2-5 TRBD2 TRBV7-2 . TGTGCCAGCAGCTTAAGCAGCGGGGGACTCCGGGAGACCCAGTACTTC CASSLSSGGLRETQYF
TRBJ2-5 . TRBV11-2 many TGTGCCAGCAGCTCACAGTTGGGAGAGACCCAGTACTTC CASSSQLGETQYF
TRBJ1-1 . TRBV27 . TGTGCCAGCAGTTTCCACCAGGTTGCGAGCACTGAAGCTTTCTTT CASSFHQVASTEAFF
TRBJ1-2 . TRBV7-3 . TGTGCCAGCAGCCTCTCCCCGGGCCACGGCGGTGGCTACACCTTC CASSLSPGHGGGYTF
TRBJ2-5 TRBD1 TRBV28 . TGTGCCAGCAGTTTGGGACAGGCGTACCAAGAGACCCAGTACTTC CASSLGQAYQETQYF
TRBJ2-5 TRBD2 TRBV7-8 . TGTGCCAGCAGCCTTCCGACTAGCGGGGGGGCGAAGACCCAGTACTTC CASSLPTSGGAKTQYF
TRBJ2-1 TRBD2 TRBV20-1 . TGCAGTGCTAGAGATGCTAGCGGGAGCCAATTTTACAATGAGCAGTTCTTC CSARDASGSQFYNEQFF
TRBJ2-1 TRBD1 TRBV11-2 . TGTGCCAGCAGCTTAGTTCCCCGGACAGGGACCAATGAGCAGTTCTTC CASSLVPRTGTNEQFF
TRBJ2-5 . TRBV3-1 few TGTGCCAGCAGCCAAGTCTACGAGACCCAGTACTTC CASSQVYETQYF
TRBJ2-1 . TRBV28 . TGTGCCAGCAGAGAAAGTGAAAATGAGCAGTTCTTC CASRESENEQFF
TRBJ2-2 . TRBV18 . TGTGCCAGCTCACCACTGGGGGCCCACACCGGGGAGCTGTTTTTT CASSPLGAHTGELFF
TRBJ1-5 . TRBV19 . TGTGCCAGTAGTTTCTACTACAGCAGCAATCAGCCCCAGCATTTT CASSFYYSSNQPQHF
TRBJ2-3 . TRBV5-6 few TGTGCCAGCAGCTTCAGGTATCAAGATACGCAGTATTTT CASSFRYQDTQYF
TRBJ2-7 . TRBV21-1 . TGTGCCAGCGGCGACAGGGACTACGAGCAGTACTTC CASGDRDYEQYF
TRBJ1-1 . TRBV12-3/TRBV12-4 few TGTGCCAGCACCTCAGGACAGCGCACTGAAGCTTTCTTT CASTSGQRTEAFF
TRBJ1-2 . TRBV13 few TGTGCCAGCAGCAGGGTCCACTATGGCTACACCTTC CASSRVHYGYTF
TRBJ2-5 TRBD2 TRBV5-5 few TGTGCCAGCAGCTTGGCCCCTAGCGGGGGGGCACGAGAGACCCAGTACTTC CASSLAPSGGARETQYF
TRBJ2-1 . TRBV7-9 few TGTGCCAGCAGCTTCTCTCCGGCTAGGGATGAGCAGTTCTTC CASSFSPARDEQFF
TRBJ2-7 TRBD2 TRBV9 . TGTGCCAGCAGCGTAGCATTTGCGGGAGCGGACGAGCAGTACTTC CASSVAFAGADEQYF
TRBJ2-3 . TRBV2 . TGTGCCAGCAGAGGGACTGGTTACGCAGATACGCAGTATTTT CASRGTGYADTQYF
TRBJ2-3 TRBD2 TRBV20-1 few TGCAGTGCCGTCCCCCTATCGGCGGGGGTCCTCACAGATACGCAGTATTTT CSAVPLSAGVLTDTQYF
TRBJ1-5 TRBD1 TRBV6-1 . TGTGCCAGCAGTGAATTTAGACAGGGAAGTCAGCCCCAGCATTTT CASSEFRQGSQPQHF
TRBJ1-3 . TRBV4-1 . TGCGGTGCGAGCAGCGAAATCTCTGGAAACACCATATATTTT CGASSEISGNTIYF
TRBJ2-3 TRBD1 TRBV27 few TGTGCCAGCAGTTTATGGGACAGGGAAGATACGCAGTATTTT CASSLWDREDTQYF